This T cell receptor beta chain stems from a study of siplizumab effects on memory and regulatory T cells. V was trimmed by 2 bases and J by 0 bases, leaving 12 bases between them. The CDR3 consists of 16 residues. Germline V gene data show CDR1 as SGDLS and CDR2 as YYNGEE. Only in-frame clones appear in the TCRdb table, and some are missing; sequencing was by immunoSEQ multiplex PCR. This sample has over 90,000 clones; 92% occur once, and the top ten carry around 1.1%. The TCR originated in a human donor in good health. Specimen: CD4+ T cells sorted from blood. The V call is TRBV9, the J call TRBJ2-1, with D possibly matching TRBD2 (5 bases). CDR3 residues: CASSVGVISSYNEQFF. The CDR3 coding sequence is TGTGCCAGCAGCGTGGGAGTGATAAGCTCCTACAATGAGCAGTTCTTC.